This T cell receptor beta chain is drawn from a study of CD8+ T cells in alopecia areata. On the study more broadly: Percent affected scalp area, the SALT score, rated treated patients' severity.

Reverse transcription of extracted RNA yielded cDNA, which provided the sequencing template. This table comes from immunoSEQ multiplex PCR, and its TCRdb copy is limited to in-frame clones, with some not included. The repertoire holds 200,000 to 250,000 clones, with around 65% as singletons. Treatment meaning: oral pan-JAK inhibitor, 5-10 mg twice daily. The study, taken as a whole, reports: Many of the expanded lesional clones endured in scalp and blood while on tofacitinib. Resident alphabeta T-cell populations of normal skin are likewise subject to sequencing in scalp samples.

As regards this clone: Antigen specificity is unknown.

The CDR3 length is 15 residues. Germline V lookup: CDR1 LGHNA, CDR2 YSLEER. The V end was cut by 0 bases, the J end by 4 bases, with 12 bases between. The V call is TRBV4-3, the J call TRBJ2-5, with D perhaps TRBD2 (6 bases). The input for sequencing was CD4+ T cells sorted from blood, taken at week 4, from a patient treated with tofacitinib. The TCR sequence derives from a human donor with alopecia areata. Here the CDR3 DNA reads TGCGCCAGCAGCCAAGATATTCAGGGAGGAGAGACCCAGTACTTC. Amino acid sequence: CASSQDIQGGETQYF.